This T cell receptor (beta chain) was observed in a study of T cell repertoires in cytomegalovirus infection. TCRdb ran MiXCR on the reads and lists one entry per CDR3 protein. The top ten hold roughly 15% of the sample, which has some 480,000 distinct CDR3 sequences, more than 30% seen once. Turning to this clonotype: Its matching antigen is unknown.

The CDR3 covers 15 residues. The ends were cut back, 1 base at V and 7 bases at J, with 13 bases in the middle. Per the germline V gene, CDR1 is MNHEY and CDR2 is SMNVEV (reference sequence). This clonotype originated in a human donor in good health (CMV status not recorded). Some clones in this sample may be carry-over from other donors' samples. This specimen was cultured PBMCs, taken from culture after CMV antigen stimulation. The J gene is TRBJ2-2, the V gene TRBV27; D perhaps matches TRBD2 (5 bases). Here the CDR3 reads CASSLWSGWSGELFF. CDR3 bases: TGTGCCAGCAGTTTATGGTCGGGGTGGAGCGGGGAGCTGTTTTTT.